This T cell receptor (beta chain) emerged from a study of shared clonotypes between healthy human individuals. V dropped 2 bases and J dropped 2; count of bases not matched to a gene: 6. The CDR3 contains 16 residues. CDR1 is SGHDN, CDR2 FVKESK, per germline. Samples underwent the assay at deep level. Clones were sequenced by immunoSEQ multiplex PCR, and TCRdb holds only the in-frame ones, with some missing. The data hold fewer than 2.5 million clones, with 93% observed a single time. The chain recombines TRBV14 with TRBJ2-1; 7 nucleotides agree with TRBD2. The sequence derives from a man in his late teens or twenties in good health. Some clones in this sample may be carry-over from other donors' samples. The specimen sequenced was naive CD4+ T cells from PBMCs. As for subset: CD45RA+ positively selected. The CDR3 here is CASSQYAGEAYNEQFF. The CDR3 nucleotides are TGTGCCAGCAGCCAATATGCGGGGGAGGCCTACAATGAGCAGTTCTTC.